A selection of T cell receptor beta chains follows, all from one sample in a study of identical twins. Using its own MiXCR run on the 5' RACE reads, TCRdb lists one record per CDR3 protein. The data hold 550,000 to 800,000 distinct CDR3 sequences, with about 7% observed a single time. The sample was also linked to a second study, of yellow fever vaccine responses in identical twins.

Material for sequencing was PBMCs. These receptors came from a woman aged 18-30 years in good health. Each CDR3 is given with its conserved first and last residue. Each record gives: D gene, clone size, CDR3 length, V gene, J gene, CDR3 protein, CDR3 DNA. D genes are given only for firm matches. Where a row states a size, it is once, few, many or the class of an expanded clone; other rows omit it.

d_gene: .; abundance: .; len: 13; v_gene: TRBV10-3; j_gene: TRBJ2-3; CDR3aa: CAISERATDTQYF; CDR3nt: TGTGCCATCAGTGAGAGGGCCACAGATACGCAGTATTTT
d_gene: TRBD1; abundance: many; len: 16; v_gene: TRBV28; j_gene: TRBJ2-7; CDR3aa: CASSPLGQGDAYEQYF; CDR3nt: TGTGCCAGCAGCCCTTTGGGACAGGGGGACGCCTACGAGCAGTACTTC
d_gene: .; abundance: many; len: 13; v_gene: TRBV7-9; j_gene: TRBJ1-1; CDR3aa: CASSLQQNTEAFF; CDR3nt: TGTGCCAGCAGCCTACAGCAGAACACTGAAGCTTTCTTT
d_gene: TRBD2; abundance: many; len: 15; v_gene: TRBV4-2; j_gene: TRBJ2-5; CDR3aa: CASSQDRAGRETQYF; CDR3nt: TGTGCCAGCAGCCAAGATCGAGCGGGGCGAGAGACCCAGTACTTC
d_gene: .; abundance: few; len: 16; v_gene: TRBV6-5; j_gene: TRBJ2-2; CDR3aa: CASSYSKIRNTGELFF; CDR3nt: TGTGCCAGCAGTTACTCGAAAATCAGAAACACCGGGGAGCTGTTTTTT
d_gene: .; abundance: .; len: 13; v_gene: TRBV7-9; j_gene: TRBJ2-7; CDR3aa: CASSPQDRYEQYF; CDR3nt: TGTGCCAGCAGCCCCCAAGATCGTTACGAGCAGTACTTC
d_gene: .; abundance: many; len: 15; v_gene: TRBV12-3/TRBV12-4; j_gene: TRBJ2-4; CDR3aa: CASSFPGSPKNIQYF; CDR3nt: TGTGCCAGCAGTTTTCCGGGGTCACCCAAAAACATTCAGTACTTC
d_gene: TRBD1; abundance: .; len: 16; v_gene: TRBV9; j_gene: TRBJ2-2; CDR3aa: CASSVDVTGLAGELFF; CDR3nt: TGTGCCAGCAGCGTAGACGTGACAGGGTTGGCCGGGGAGCTGTTTTTT
d_gene: TRBD2; abundance: .; len: 15; v_gene: TRBV29-1; j_gene: TRBJ2-7; CDR3aa: CSVHPAGGSSYEQYF; CDR3nt: TGCAGCGTGCACCCGGCGGGCGGGAGTTCCTACGAGCAGTACTTC
d_gene: .; abundance: many; len: 14; v_gene: TRBV18; j_gene: TRBJ2-7; CDR3aa: CASSLGAVKDEQYF; CDR3nt: TGTGCCAGCTCCCTCGGGGCTGTCAAAGACGAGCAGTACTTC
d_gene: .; abundance: many; len: 15; v_gene: TRBV12-3/TRBV12-4; j_gene: TRBJ1-6; CDR3aa: CASSLGETGNSPLHF; CDR3nt: TGTGCCAGCAGTTTGGGGGAGACGGGCAATTCACCCCTCCACTTT
d_gene: .; abundance: .; len: 12; v_gene: TRBV7-2; j_gene: TRBJ2-5; CDR3aa: CASSSRAETQYF; CDR3nt: TGTGCCAGCAGCTCCCGGGCAGAGACCCAGTACTTC
d_gene: .; abundance: few; len: 10; v_gene: TRBV29-1; j_gene: TRBJ2-1; CDR3aa: CSVAHNEQFF; CDR3nt: TGCAGCGTTGCCCACAATGAGCAGTTCTTC
d_gene: .; abundance: few; len: 14; v_gene: TRBV5-1; j_gene: TRBJ2-7; CDR3aa: CASSLGSGPYEQYF; CDR3nt: TGCGCCAGCAGCTTGGGTAGCGGACCCTACGAGCAGTACTTC
d_gene: .; abundance: .; len: 12; v_gene: TRBV12-3/TRBV12-4; j_gene: TRBJ2-5; CDR3aa: CASGSAQETQYF; CDR3nt: TGTGCCAGCGGGTCTGCTCAAGAGACCCAGTACTTC